The text below deals with one TCR beta chain. This CDR3 has 16 residues. This specimen comes from a study of shared clonotypes between healthy human individuals. About the study: Each donor's CD4 naive and CD4 memory cells filled three plates apiece, CD8 naive two, and CD8 memory one.

Naive CD8 cells, CD45RO-negative and positively selected for CCR7, excluded terminally differentiated effector memory CD45RA+ cells. Clones were sequenced by immunoSEQ multiplex PCR, and TCRdb holds only the in-frame ones, with some missing. The sample consists of roughly 2,000,000 clones, just under 95% of them appearing once. This receptor was obtained from a man aged 18 to 29 in good health. This sequence joins TRBV12-1 and TRBJ1-6. TRBV12-1 is a known pseudogene. Source material: naive CD8+ T cells sorted from blood. The CDR3 sequence: CASSFRKSSYNSPLHF. The CDR3, as DNA: TGTGCCAGCAGCTTTAGGAAGAGCTCCTATAATTCACCCCTCCACTTT.